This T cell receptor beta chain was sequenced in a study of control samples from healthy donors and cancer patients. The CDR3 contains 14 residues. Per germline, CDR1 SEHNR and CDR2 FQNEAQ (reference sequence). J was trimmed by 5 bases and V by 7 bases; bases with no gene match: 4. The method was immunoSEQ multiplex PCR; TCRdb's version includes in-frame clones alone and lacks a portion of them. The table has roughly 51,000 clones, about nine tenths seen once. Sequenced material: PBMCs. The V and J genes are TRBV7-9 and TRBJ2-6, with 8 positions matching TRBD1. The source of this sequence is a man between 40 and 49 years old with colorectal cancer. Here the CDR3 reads CASTPGGWANVLTF. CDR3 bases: TGTGCCAGCACTCCAGGGGGCTGGGCCAACGTCCTGACTTTC.